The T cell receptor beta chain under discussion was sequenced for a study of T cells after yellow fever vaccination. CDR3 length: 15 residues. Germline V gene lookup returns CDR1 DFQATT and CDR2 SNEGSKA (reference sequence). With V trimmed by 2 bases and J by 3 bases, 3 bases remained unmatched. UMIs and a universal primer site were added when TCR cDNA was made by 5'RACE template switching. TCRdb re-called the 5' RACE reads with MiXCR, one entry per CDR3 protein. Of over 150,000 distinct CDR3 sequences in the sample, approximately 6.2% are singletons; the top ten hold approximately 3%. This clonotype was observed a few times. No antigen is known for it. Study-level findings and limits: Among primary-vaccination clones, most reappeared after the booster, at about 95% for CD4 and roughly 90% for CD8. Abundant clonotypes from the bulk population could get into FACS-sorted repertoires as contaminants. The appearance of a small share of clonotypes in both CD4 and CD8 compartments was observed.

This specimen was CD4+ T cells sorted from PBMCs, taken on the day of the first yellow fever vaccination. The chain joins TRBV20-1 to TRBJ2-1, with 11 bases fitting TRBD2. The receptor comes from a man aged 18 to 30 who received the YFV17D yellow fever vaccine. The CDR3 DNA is TGCAGTGCTAGAACCGGGACTAGCGGCTACAATGAGCAGTTCTTC. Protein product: CSARTGTSGYNEQFF.